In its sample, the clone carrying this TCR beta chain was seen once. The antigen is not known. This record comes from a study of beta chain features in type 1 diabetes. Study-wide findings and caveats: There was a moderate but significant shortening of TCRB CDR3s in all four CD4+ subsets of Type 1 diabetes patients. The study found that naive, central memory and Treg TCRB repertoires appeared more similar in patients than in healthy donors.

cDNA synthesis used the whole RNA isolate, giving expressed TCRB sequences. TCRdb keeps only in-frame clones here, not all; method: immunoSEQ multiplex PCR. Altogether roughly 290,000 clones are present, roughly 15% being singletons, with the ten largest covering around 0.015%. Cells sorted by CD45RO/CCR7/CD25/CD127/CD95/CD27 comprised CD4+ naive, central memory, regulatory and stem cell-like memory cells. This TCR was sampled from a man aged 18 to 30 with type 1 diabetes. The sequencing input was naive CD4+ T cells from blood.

The CDR3: CASSSDRGPEAFF. CDR3 bases: TGTGCCAGCAGCTCGGACAGGGGACCTGAAGCTTTCTTT. The V call is TRBV7-9, the J call TRBJ1-1, with 9 bases fitting TRBD1. The germline CDR1 and CDR2 sequences are SEHNR and FQNEAQ (reference sequence). With V trimmed by 4 bases and J by 6 bases, 3 bases remained unmatched. The CDR3 is 13 amino acids.